This T cell receptor beta chain was obtained from a study of patients and donors after allogeneic stem cell transplantation. This clonotype has more than one count but fewer than ten. There are 13 residues in the CDR3. Trimming pared 3 bases from V and 4 bases from J, leaving 11 bases between. Germline assignment: CDR1 SGHDT and CDR2 YYEEEE. TCRdb re-called the RT-PCR reads with MiXCR, one entry per CDR3 protein. Of 37,000 or so distinct CDR3 sequences in the sample, more than 30% were seen once. The receptor's source is a human donor who was either an allogeneic HSCT recipient or a stem cell or donor lymphocyte infusion donor (not recorded which). It is not recorded whose cells these are; they may come from a transplant donor. This sequence joins TRBV5-6 and TRBJ2-7; D not certain. The source material was blood, either unsorted or a sorted T cell fraction (not recorded which). The CDR3 sequence: CASSWNYPYEQYF. CDR3 nucleotides: TGTGCCAGCAGCTGGAACTACCCGTACGAGCAGTACTTC.